The 30 T cell receptor beta chains presented below share a single source sample, sequenced in a study of cytomegalovirus exposure and HLA in healthy donors listed by TCRdb under 2017. The library was generated by the immunoSEQ multiplex PCR assay. TCRdb obtained this table from immuneACCESS and retained in-frame rearrangements with V and J assigned. These tables miss some clones; where compared with another copy, unresolved V genes account for less than half of the shortfall, and the remainder is unexplained. The sample table records 120,000 or so clones; roughly 86% of these occur just once. The ten largest account for about 1.5% of the sample. Specimen: PBMCs. The receptors shown here come from a man aged 25 to 45 in good health and CMV-seronegative.

This clone is medium-sized within its sample. V and J are TRBV4-1 and TRBJ2-6, with D tentatively TRBD1 (5 bases). The germline gives CDR1 MGHRA, CDR2 YSYEKL. Trimming left V 4 bases short and J 0 bases short, with 7 bases between. This CDR3 comprises 15 residues. The chain's CDR3 is CASSLDSSGANVLTF. The CDR3 DNA reads as TGCGCCAGCAGCCTAGACAGCTCTGGGGCCAACGTCCTGACTTTC.

The chain combines TRBV29-1 with TRBJ2-7; 10 bases are a match to TRBD2. Germline CDR1 SQVTM, CDR2 ANQGSEA. The CDR3 contains 15 residues. After removal of 5 bases from V and 8 bases from J, the junction contained 15 bases not matched to a gene. CDR3 sequence (DNA): TGCAGCGTTCACAGCGGGAGGGATGTCGGCGTTAAGCAGTACTTC. Its translation is CSVHSGRDVGVKQYF.

The chain combines TRBV6-1 with TRBJ2-7, with 7 bases matching TRBD1. Germline loops: CDR1 MNHNS, CDR2 SASEGT. V lost 5 bases to trimming and J lost 10 bases; unmatched junction nucleotides: 8. CDR3 length equals 12 residues. The CDR3 sequence: CASSLDRAQQYF. CDR3 nucleotides: TGTGCCAGCAGTCTCGACAGGGCCCAACAGTACTTC.

V usage is TRBV7-2 and J usage is TRBJ2-3, with TRBD2 matching 11 bases. Germline V lookup: CDR1 SGHTA, CDR2 FQGNSA. CDR3 length: 13 residues. V trimming: 8 bases; J trimming: 3 bases; junction bases outside the gene matches: 1. CDR3 residues: CASRTSGTDTQYF. CDR3 coding DNA: TGTGCCAGCCGGACTAGCGGGACAGATACGCAGTATTTT.

The chain employs TRBV19 and TRBJ2-1; the match to TRBD2 covers 8 bases. The CDR3 extends over 16 amino acids. Per germline, CDR1 LNHDA and CDR2 SQIVND (reference sequence). The ends lost 6 bases at V and 6 bases at J; junction bases unmatched: 13. The chain's CDR3 is CASRSMGTSDSNEQFF. The CDR3, as DNA: TGTGCCAGTAGATCAATGGGGACTAGTGATAGCAATGAGCAGTTCTTC.

This clone appeared once. The rearrangement joins TRBV18 to TRBJ1-1; 7 nucleotides line up with TRBD1. The germline CDR1 and CDR2 sequences are KGHSH and LQKENI. The CDR3 has 16 residues. The V and J ends lost 3 bases and 2 bases, in that order; junction bases with no gene match: 9. CDR3 in DNA: TGTGCCAGCTCACCTGGCAGGGGGGAAATTAACACTGAAGCTTTCTTT. Its translation is CASSPGRGEINTEAFF. Full variable domain (remainder filled in from reference TRBV18 and TRBJ1-1): NAGVMQNPRHLVRRRGQEARLRCSPMKGHSHVYWYRQLPEEGLKFMVYLQKENIIDESGMPKERFSAEFPKEGPSILRIQQVVRGDSAAYFCASSPGRGEINTEAFFGQGTRLTVV.

This rearrangement joins TRBV14 to TRBJ1-1; D call uncertain. This CDR3 comprises 16 residues. V lost 2 bases and J lost 1, with 14 bases in between. Germline assignment: CDR1 SGHDN and CDR2 FVKESK. The CDR3 DNA reads TGTGCCAGCAGCCAAAGGTTACCGCGGGGGAACACTGAAGCTTTCTTT. It translates to CASSQRLPRGNTEAFF.

This clone was recorded only once. This rearrangement joins TRBV27 to TRBJ2-2, with 7 bases aligning to TRBD2. Germline CDR1 and CDR2: MNHEY and SMNVEV (reference sequence). V gave up 4 bases and J gave up 4 bases; unmatched junction bases: 6. This CDR3 contains 15 residues. CDR3 protein: CASSSPGTTTGELFF. The CDR3 DNA reads TGTGCCAGCAGTTCCCCCGGGACTACCACCGGGGAGCTGTTTTTT.

The V call is TRBV5-5, the J call TRBJ2-5; 11 bases agree with TRBD1. Germline loops: CDR1 SGHKS, CDR2 YYEKEE (reference sequence). This CDR3 contains 14 residues. V was pared by 5 bases and J by 5 bases, with 5 bases of the junction left unmatched. For the CDR3, the DNA is TGTGCCAGCAGAATCGGACAGGGGGCGGAGACCCAGTACTTC. It codes for CASRIGQGAETQYF.

The chain is built from TRBV6-1 and TRBJ1-5, with D possibly being TRBD1 (5 bases). The germline gives CDR1 MNHNS, CDR2 SASEGT. The CDR3 contains 14 residues. The V and J ends lost 4 bases and 7 bases respectively, with 14 bases between them. The CDR3 sequence: CASSGAGRRQPQHF. CDR3 nucleotide sequence: TGTGCCAGCAGTGGGGCAGGGAGGAGGCAGCCCCAGCATTTT.

This chain joins TRBV6-5 and TRBJ2-1; 7 bases line up with TRBD1. Germline V gives CDR1 MNHEY, CDR2 SVGAGI. This CDR3 contains 15 residues. Trimming cost V 8 bases and J 6 bases; bases outside gene matches: 13. The CDR3 protein is CASGFQGVGRNEQFF. Here the CDR3 DNA reads TGTGCCAGCGGTTTTCAGGGGGTCGGACGCAATGAGCAGTTCTTC.

The V call is TRBV25-1, the J call TRBJ2-7; 8 bases are shared with TRBD2. Germline CDR1 MGHDK, CDR2 SYGVNS. Unmatched junction bases numbered 2, after V lost 1 base and J lost 0 bases. This CDR3 region has 15 residues. In DNA form, the CDR3 reads TGTGCCAGCAGTGAATTGAGCGGGAGCTCCTACGAGCAGTACTTC. Translating it yields CASSELSGSSYEQYF.

The chain links TRBV7-2 to TRBJ1-6, with 9 positions matching TRBD1. Germline CDR1 reads SGHTA; CDR2 reads FQGNSA. The junction had 11 bases not matched to a gene; V was cut back by 1 base and J by 10 bases. This CDR3 has 17 amino acids. The DNA of the CDR3 is TGTGCCAGCAGCTTAGTAGGGGTGGGGACAGGGCAGTCACCCCTCCACTTT. Encoded protein: CASSLVGVGTGQSPLHF.

The V and J genes are TRBV7-2 and TRBJ2-7; D remains ambiguous. The CDR3 has 13 amino acids. Germline V gene data show CDR1 as SGHTA and CDR2 as FQGNSA. Trimming took off 5 bases at V and 8 bases at J, with 16 bases between the two ends. CDR3 sequence reads: CASSTPPRLQQYF. CDR3 sequence (DNA): TGTGCCAGCAGCACCCCCCCCAGACTCCAGCAGTACTTC.

This chain uses TRBV10-2 with TRBJ2-1; TRBD2 matches 7 bases. V gave up 3 bases and J gave up 8 bases; unmatched junction bases: 13. Germline V gene data show CDR1 as WSHSY and CDR2 as SAAADI. The CDR3 length is 16 residues. The CDR3, as DNA: TGCGCCAGCAGTGATCGGATGGGAGGGGCCGGCGATGAGCAGTTCTTC. It specifies CASSDRMGGAGDEQFF.

The V and J genes are TRBV2 and TRBJ1-3; tentatively, D is TRBD1 (6 bases). V dropped 2 bases and J dropped 4 bases, with 9 bases sitting between them. CDR3 length: 14 amino acids. The germline CDR1 and CDR2 sequences are SNHLY and FYNNEI. Here the CDR3 DNA reads TGTGCCAGCAGTGAACAGGGGAGCGGAAACACCATATATTTT. This encodes CASSEQGSGNTIYF.

V and J are TRBV7-9 and TRBJ2-5; possibly TRBD2 for D (5 bases). CDR1 is SEHNR, CDR2 FQNEAQ, per germline (reference sequence). Trimming took 3 bases from V and 3 from J, leaving 8 bases between them. There are 13 residues in the CDR3. CDR3 region: CASSLLREETQYF. CDR3 DNA: TGTGCCAGCAGCTTGTTGCGGGAAGAGACCCAGTACTTC.

This sequence joins TRBV29-1 and TRBJ2-5; weak D call: TRBD1 (6 bases). CDR3 length: 13 amino acids. V lost 5 bases and J lost 3, with 13 bases in between. Germline loops: CDR1 SQVTM, CDR2 ANQGSEA. The CDR3 sequence: CSVKGQNKETQYF. The CDR3 nucleotides are TGCAGCGTTAAAGGACAGAATAAAGAGACCCAGTACTTC.

This chain joins TRBV30 and TRBJ2-4; no reliable D call. The CDR3 runs 13 residues. V was shortened by 1 base and J by 6 bases, with 10 bases between the two germline ends. The germline gives CDR1 GTSNPN, CDR2 SVGIG (reference sequence). The CDR3 bases are TGTGCCTGGAGTGCCCCAGGCGTAAACATTCAGTACTTC. The encoded protein is CAWSAPGVNIQYF.

The V and J genes are TRBV7-2 and TRBJ2-5; possible D gene TRBD1, 8 bases. V was shortened by 6 bases and J by 10 bases, with 12 bases between the two germline ends. This CDR3 spans 11 amino acids. CDR1 SGHTA and CDR2 FQGNSA come from the germline V gene. The chain's CDR3 is CASRTGGDQYF. CDR3 nucleotide sequence: TGTGCCAGCAGAACAGGGGGGGACCAGTACTTC.

This rearrangement joins TRBV6-4 to TRBJ2-7; D might be TRBD2 (5 bases). V was clipped by 5 bases and J by 2 bases, with 13 bases between them. The V gene's germline CDR1 is MRHNA and CDR2 SNTAGT. This CDR3 contains 14 residues. CDR3 sequence reads: CASSIHSGPYEQYF. The CDR3 DNA sequence: TGTGCCAGCAGTATTCACAGCGGACCCTACGAGCAGTACTTC.

The chain couples TRBV5-1 to TRBJ2-5; possible D gene TRBD1, 6 bases. Germline CDR1 is SGHRS and CDR2 is YFSETQ. This CDR3 is built from 14 residues. V shed 2 bases and J shed 3 bases, with 11 bases lying between them. The CDR3 bases are TGCGCCAGCAGCTTAGTGGCAGGGGAAGAGACCCAGTACTTC. It specifies CASSLVAGEETQYF.

This clone has just one count. At one end, the junction sequence differs from germline, possibly due to a read error. The chain couples TRBV4-1 to TRBJ2-3, with 10 bases identical to TRBD2. The CDR3 spans 15 residues. Germline V gives CDR1 MGHRA, CDR2 YSYEKL. This CDR3 reads CASTQLAGRIDTQYF. CDR3 DNA sequence: TGCGCCAGCACCCAACTAGCGGGACGGATAGATACGCAGTATTTT.

The V call is TRBV20-1, the J call TRBJ2-7, with 7 positions matching TRBD2. Germline CDR1 is DFQATT and CDR2 is SNEGSKA (reference sequence). Losses at the gene ends were 7 bases for V and 3 bases for J; bases not matched to a gene: 3. The CDR3 has 11 residues. Here the CDR3 reads CSVGGSYEQYF. For the CDR3, the DNA is TGCAGTGTGGGCGGGAGCTACGAGCAGTACTTC.

This clone turned up a few times. CDR3 amino acids: CASGGESGSAIREQFF. In DNA, the CDR3 is TGTGCTAGTGGTGGGGAGAGCGGGAGTGCCATTCGTGAGCAGTTCTTC. This chain connects TRBV12-5 to TRBJ2-1; 8 positions match TRBD2. This CDR3 is built from 16 residues. Germline values: CDR1 LGHNT, CDR2 FRNRAP. Trimming took 5 bases from V and 9 from J; bases not matched to a gene: 15.

V is TRBV7-9 and J is TRBJ2-7; TRBD2 matches at 9 bases. Germline trimming cut 5 bases from V and 2 bases from J; bases unmatched to any gene: 10. The CDR3 spans 16 residues. CDR1 and CDR2 (germline): SEHNR, FQNEAQ (reference sequence). CDR3 loop: CASSPRLTSGTYEQYF. The CDR3 DNA is TGTGCCAGCAGCCCCAGGCTGACTAGCGGTACCTACGAGCAGTACTTC.

The chain combines TRBV19 with TRBJ1-2, with TRBD1 matching over 8 bases. The V and J ends lost 6 bases and 3 bases, in that order; junction bases with no gene match: 6. Germline assignment: CDR1 LNHDA and CDR2 SQIVND (reference sequence). The CDR3 runs 14 residues. CDR3 coding DNA: TGTGCCAGTAGACCGACAGGGGATTACTATGGCTACACCTTC. Translation gives CASRPTGDYYGYTF.

This rearrangement joins TRBV19 to TRBJ1-5, with D hard to call. V lost 5 bases to trimming and J lost 2 bases, with 10 bases between them. The CDR3 has 14 residues. CDR1 is LNHDA and CDR2 is SQIVND in the germline V gene (reference sequence). CDR3 region: CASSGGLGNQPQHF. CDR3 DNA sequence: TGTGCCAGTAGTGGAGGACTGGGCAATCAGCCCCAGCATTTT. The complete variable domain, with remaining parts taken from reference TRBV19 and TRBJ1-5, reads DGGITQSPKYLFRKEGQNVTLSCEQNLNHDAMYWYRQDPGQGLRLIYYSQIVNDFQKGDIAEGYSVSREKKESFPLTVTSAQKNPTAFYLCASSGGLGNQPQHFGDGTRLSIL.

This clone was seen a single time. This chain joins TRBV7-2 and TRBJ1-2; TRBD1 aligns across 8 bases. Germline V gene sequence: CDR1 SGHTA, CDR2 FQGNSA. With 2 bases clipped from V and 7 bases from J, the junction kept 6 bases outside the gene matches. This CDR3 has 14 residues. Written as DNA, the CDR3 is TGTGCCAGCAGCTTACAGGGGGCGAGAGGTGGCTACACCTTC. Amino acid sequence: CASSLQGARGGYTF.

This chain joins TRBV4-1 and TRBJ2-7; the match to TRBD2 covers 10 bases. This CDR3 has 21 residues. V lost 7 bases, J lost 0 bases, and 24 bases stayed unmatched. Germline V gene data show CDR1 as MGHRA and CDR2 as YSYEKL. CDR3 protein: CASTHSLGLNRASGSSYEQYF. As DNA, the CDR3 is TGCGCCAGCACCCATTCCCTCGGACTGAATAGAGCTAGCGGGAGCTCCTACGAGCAGTACTTC.